These 19 T cell receptor beta chains were sequenced from one sample in a study of vaccination and CD4 T cells after COVID-19. TCRdb redid the calling of the PCR reads with MiXCR, one entry per CDR3 protein. Found here are about 15,000 distinct CDR3 sequences, less than 75% of them singletons; the top ten hold roughly 1.1%. Sample: CD4+ T cells from blood, taken after SARS-CoV-2 vaccination. The receptors derive from a human donor who had recovered from COVID-19.

V usage is TRBV20-1 and J usage is TRBJ1-5; D perhaps matches TRBD1 (6 bases). The CDR3 length is 14 residues. Germline values: CDR1 DFQATT, CDR2 SNEGSKA (reference sequence). The germline V and J ends were trimmed by 3 bases and 4 bases, with 13 bases remaining between them. The CDR3 is CSARVGGGNQPQHF. The DNA of the CDR3 is TGCAGTGCTAGGGTGGGAGGGGGTAATCAGCCCCAGCATTTT.

This chain uses TRBV20-1 with TRBJ2-3; D assignment may be TRBD1 or TRBD2 (6 bases each). The CDR3 sequence is 13 residues long. V lost 7 bases, J lost 6 bases, and 17 bases lay in between. Germline loops: CDR1 DFQATT, CDR2 SNEGSKA (reference sequence). The CDR3 DNA reads as TGCAGTGTCGGCGGGGCTAGGGGGGATACGCAGTATTTT. This gives the protein CSVGGARGDTQYF.

The chain employs TRBV28 and TRBJ2-7, with D possibly TRBD2 on 5 matching bases. Germline CDR1 is MDHEN and CDR2 is SYDVKM. V gave up 7 bases and J gave up 5 bases, with 21 bases separating them. This CDR3 is built from 15 residues. The CDR3 DNA follows: TGTGCCAGCAAACCAGGTACTAGGGTTATCAACGAGCAGTACTTC. Translated, it gives CASKPGTRVINEQYF.

This clonotype was found a few times. This chain connects TRBV27 to TRBJ1-6; 9 bases line up with TRBD1. After removal of 5 bases from V and 0 bases from J, the junction contained 20 bases not matched to a gene. This CDR3 region has 22 residues. Germline V gene lookup returns CDR1 MNHEY and CDR2 SMNVEV (reference sequence). The CDR3 DNA is TGTGCCAGCAGTGACACACATCGAGAGGGGGACAGGGTTTACTCCTATAATTCACCCCTCCACTTT. Translating it yields CASSDTHREGDRVYSYNSPLHF.

The chain uses TRBV6-1 and TRBJ2-6; TRBD1 might be the D (6 bases). The CDR3 runs to 14 residues. V shed 6 bases and J shed 5 bases, with 11 bases lying between them. The germline CDR1 and CDR2 sequences are MNHNS and SASEGT. DNA for the CDR3: TGTGCCAGCAGGAGGACAGTCCGGGCCAACGTCCTGACTTTC. Encoded protein: CASRRTVRANVLTF.

This clonotype appeared a few times. The chain is built from TRBV20-1 and TRBJ2-3; D call uncertain. V shed 6 bases and J shed 1 base, with 14 bases lying between them. The CDR3 consists of 14 residues. CDR1 and CDR2 (germline): DFQATT, SNEGSKA (reference sequence). The CDR3 DNA sequence: TGCAGTGCCAAGAGCAGTTTTGGCACAGATACGCAGTATTTT. Translation: CSAKSSFGTDTQYF.

The V and J genes are TRBV20-1 and TRBJ1-1; TRBD1 matches 9 bases. The V segment lost 8 bases and the J segment 4 bases; nucleotides outside the gene matches: 11. The CDR3 consists of 14 residues. The V gene's germline CDR1 is DFQATT and CDR2 SNEGSKA (reference sequence). CDR3 residues: CSPIEGTGRTEAFF. The CDR3, as DNA: TGCAGTCCTATAGAAGGGACAGGGCGCACTGAAGCTTTCTTT.

The chain joins TRBV6-1 to TRBJ2-1; 16 bases align to TRBD2. Germline CDR1 is MNHNS and CDR2 is SASEGT. The J segment lost 10 bases and the V segment lost 4 bases, leaving 4 bases of the junction unmatched. The CDR3 length is 15 residues. The CDR3 spells CASSAGLAGGSEQFF. The CDR3 bases are TGTGCCAGCAGTGCGGGACTAGCGGGAGGGAGCGAGCAGTTCTTC.

V is TRBV27 and J is TRBJ1-1, with 8 bases identical to TRBD1. The CDR3 is 17 residues long. The junction had 9 bases not matched to a gene; V was cut back by 2 bases and J by 1 base. Germline CDR1 is MNHEY and CDR2 is SMNVEV (reference sequence). The DNA of the CDR3 is TGTGCCAGCAGTTTACAGGGGGCGGGGGGGAAGAACACTGAAGCTTTCTTT. This encodes CASSLQGAGGKNTEAFF.

The V gene is TRBV6-5, the J gene TRBJ2-7; a possible D gene is TRBD2 (5 bases). This CDR3 spans 14 amino acids. Germline loops: CDR1 MNHEY, CDR2 SVGAGI. With 0 bases removed from V and 2 bases from J, the gap between germline ends came to 8 bases. CDR3 sequence reads: CASSYSTGAYEQYF. CDR3 coding DNA: TGTGCCAGCAGTTACTCGACCGGGGCCTACGAGCAGTACTTC.

This chain connects TRBV6-1 to TRBJ1-1; TRBD1 is a possible D gene (5 bases). V was pared by 6 bases and J by 0 bases, with 11 bases between. Germline values: CDR1 MNHNS, CDR2 SASEGT. The CDR3 runs 14 residues. Here the CDR3 DNA reads TGTGCCAGCAGCCGGGACTCCATGAACACTGAAGCTTTCTTT. Amino acids: CASSRDSMNTEAFF.

The genes are TRBV7-2 and TRBJ2-2; TRBD1 matches at 8 bases. Germline V gene data show CDR1 as SGHTA and CDR2 as FQGNSA. The CDR3 consists of 16 residues. J gave up 0 bases and V 3 bases, and 3 bases lay outside the gene matches. The DNA for the CDR3 is TGTGCCAGCAGCTTTGGGGGACAGGCGAACACCGGGGAGCTGTTTTTT. Its protein is CASSFGGQANTGELFF.

Points on this clonotype: A read error may produce the germline difference seen at one junction end. The rearrangement uses TRBV27 and TRBJ2-1; 8 bases align to TRBD2. The germline V gene encodes CDR1 MNHEY and CDR2 SMNVEV (reference sequence). This CDR3 has 14 residues. The CDR3 DNA follows: TGCACCAGCAGTTTATGGCGGGAGGACTATGAGCAGTTCTTC. The encoded protein is CTSSLWREDYEQFF.

The CDR3 DNA reads TGTGCCAGCACGCAAAGGACTGGGACAGCGGGTTCACCCCTCCACTTT. Its translation is CASTQRTGTAGSPLHF. The J gene is TRBJ1-6, the V gene TRBV27; TRBD1 aligns across 7 bases. Germline V lookup: CDR1 MNHEY, CDR2 SMNVEV (reference sequence). The ends lost 7 bases at V and 9 bases at J; junction bases unmatched: 15. The CDR3 length is 16 residues.

This clonotype was observed a handful of times. This sequence joins TRBV20-1 and TRBJ1-2; D unclear. V lost 3 bases and J lost 5, with 7 bases in between. CDR3 length: 11 residues. Germline V gene lookup returns CDR1 DFQATT and CDR2 SNEGSKA (reference sequence). The CDR3 protein is CSASHGYGYTF. DNA of the CDR3: TGCAGTGCTAGTCACGGATATGGCTACACCTTC.

The V and J genes are TRBV4-1 and TRBJ1-3; no firm D call. This CDR3 contains 16 residues. Trimming cost V 0 bases and J 0 bases, with 9 bases left between them. Looked up from germline, CDR1 is MGHRA and CDR2 is YSYEKL. The CDR3 DNA follows: TGCGCCAGCAGCCAAGATGTCGGGATCTCTGGAAACACCATATATTTT. The encoded protein is CASSQDVGISGNTIYF.

The CDR3 DNA reads as TGTGCCAGCAGCTTGAGTGATATCTATGGCTACACCTTC. Its protein product is CASSLSDIYGYTF. This sequence joins TRBV5-5 and TRBJ1-2; D is ambiguous. From germline, CDR1 is SGHKS and CDR2 YYEKEE (reference sequence). The CDR3 consists of 13 residues. V lost 1 base and J 4 bases, leaving 8 bases between the germline ends.

The CDR3 reads CASSLDPTTSGSQQFF. CDR3 in DNA: TGTGCCAGCAGCTTAGACCCTACGACTAGCGGGAGTCAGCAGTTCTTC. The rearrangement joins TRBV11-3 to TRBJ2-1, with TRBD2 matching over 12 bases. Germline trimming cut 0 bases from V and 11 bases from J; bases unmatched to any gene: 8. Per germline, CDR1 SGHNT and CDR2 YENEEA. The CDR3 contains 16 residues.

The gene calls are TRBV7-2 and TRBJ2-4, with 10 bases matching TRBD1. This CDR3 region has 15 residues. J was trimmed by 7 bases and V by 5 bases; bases with no gene match: 8. Per the germline V gene, CDR1 is SGHTA and CDR2 is FQGNSA. CDR3 residues: CASSPRDRGHNIQYF. The CDR3 bases are TGTGCCAGCAGCCCCAGGGACAGGGGTCATAACATTCAGTACTTC.